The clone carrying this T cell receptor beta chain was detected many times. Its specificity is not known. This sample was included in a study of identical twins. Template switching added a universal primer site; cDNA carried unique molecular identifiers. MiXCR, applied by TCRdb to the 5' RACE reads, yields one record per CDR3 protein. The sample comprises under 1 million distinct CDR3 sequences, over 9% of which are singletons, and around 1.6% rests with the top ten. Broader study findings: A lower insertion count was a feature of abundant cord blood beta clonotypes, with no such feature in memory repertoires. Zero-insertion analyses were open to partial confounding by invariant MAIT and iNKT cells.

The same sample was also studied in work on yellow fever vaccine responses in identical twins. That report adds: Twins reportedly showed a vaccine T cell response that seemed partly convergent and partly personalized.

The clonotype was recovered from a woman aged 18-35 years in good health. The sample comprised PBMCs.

Here the CDR3 DNA reads TGTGCCACCGGTGTACAGGGGAAGACCTCCTACGAGCAGTACGTC. Its translation: CATGVQGKTSYEQYV. The genes are TRBV24-1 and TRBJ2-7; 7 positions agree with TRBD1. Germline CDR1 reads KGHDR; CDR2 reads SFDVKD. The CDR3 is 15 residues long. Germline trimming cut 9 bases from V and 0 bases from J; bases unmatched to any gene: 10.